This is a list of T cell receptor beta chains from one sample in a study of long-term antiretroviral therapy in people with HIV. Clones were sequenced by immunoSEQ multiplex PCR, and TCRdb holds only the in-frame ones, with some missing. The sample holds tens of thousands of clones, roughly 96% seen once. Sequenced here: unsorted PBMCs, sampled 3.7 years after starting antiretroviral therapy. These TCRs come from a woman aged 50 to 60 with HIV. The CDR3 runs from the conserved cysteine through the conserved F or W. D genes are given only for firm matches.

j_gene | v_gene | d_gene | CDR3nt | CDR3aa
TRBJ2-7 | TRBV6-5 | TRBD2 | TGTGCCAGCACCTCGGGGGGAGACTACGAGCAGTACTTC | CASTSGGDYEQYF
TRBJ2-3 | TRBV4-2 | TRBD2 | TGTGCCAGCAGCCTGCAAGTGCGGGGGGGGGCAGATACGCAGTATTTT | CASSLQVRGGADTQYF
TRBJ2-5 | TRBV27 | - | TGTGCCAGCAGTCCCAGCGGGGAGACCCAGTACTTC | CASSPSGETQYF
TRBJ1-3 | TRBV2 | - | TGTGCCAGCAGTGTGACAGGAAACACCATATATTTT | CASSVTGNTIYF
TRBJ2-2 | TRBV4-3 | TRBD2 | TGCGCCAGCAGCCAAGATTTCGGGGGGGCCGCCCCGAACACCGGGGAGCTGTTTTTT | CASSQDFGGAAPNTGELFF
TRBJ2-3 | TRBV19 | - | TGTGCCAGTAGTATAGATCGGAATATCGTCGCAGATACGCAGTATTTT | CASSIDRNIVADTQYF
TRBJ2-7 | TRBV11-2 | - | TGTGCCAGCAGCTTAGGGCACAGGGATCTACGAGGGCAGTACTTC | CASSLGHRDLRGQYF
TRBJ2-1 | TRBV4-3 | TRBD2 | TGCGCCAGCAGCCAAGACGGCGGACTAGCGGGGACATCCTACAATGAGCAGTTCTTC | CASSQDGGLAGTSYNEQFF
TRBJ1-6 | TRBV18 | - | TGTGCCAGCTCACCGGAGGGGAGCTCCTATAATTCACCCCTCCACTTT | CASSPEGSSYNSPLHF
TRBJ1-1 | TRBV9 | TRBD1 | TGTGCCAGCAGCTCCCGGACAGGGAACACTGAAGCTTTCTTT | CASSSRTGNTEAFF
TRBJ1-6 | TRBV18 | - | TGTGCCAGCTCACCAATGGAAACTAATTCACCCCTCCACTTT | CASSPMETNSPLHF
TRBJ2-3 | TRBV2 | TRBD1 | TGTGCCAGCAGTCCAGGACAGGGGCGAACAGATACGCAGTATTTT | CASSPGQGRTDTQYF
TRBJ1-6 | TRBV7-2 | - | TGTGCCAGCAGGCCCAACGAGGGGGGGAATTCACCCCTCCACTTT | CASRPNEGGNSPLHF